The clone carrying this T cell receptor (beta chain) ranks as medium-sized. The record originates from a study of spatial heterogeneity in lung cancer. TCRdb fed the 5' RACE reads into MiXCR, producing one record per CDR3 protein. The table records fewer than 12,000 distinct CDR3 sequences, about 8.6% of them present only once. This CDR3 comprises 14 residues. The germline gives CDR1 GTSNPN, CDR2 SVGIG (reference sequence). V lost 7 bases, J lost 3 bases, and 15 bases lay in between. The time point: sample taken at primary tumor resection. Extraction of whole RNA from tumor, nontumor lung or frozen PBMC preceded unsorted sequencing.

The input for sequencing was PBMCs, taken at surgery. The rearrangement uses TRBV30 and TRBJ2-2; D remains unclear. The TCR sequence derives from a male donor with early-stage non-small cell lung cancer. DNA of the CDR3: TGTGCCTCCATAACGGGCTTGGACACCGGGGAGCTGTTTTTT. Amino acids: CASITGLDTGELFF.